This T cell receptor beta chain came from a study of T-cell reconstitution after alpha-beta-depleted transplantation in children. Germline CDR1 is SGHVS and CDR2 is FQNEAQ. This CDR3 spans 18 amino acids. With 5 bases removed from V and 4 bases from J, the gap between germline ends came to 26 bases. The TCRbeta library was prepared with unique molecular identifiers. TCRdb passed the PCR reads through MiXCR, listing each CDR3 protein once. The sample has hundreds of thousands of distinct CDR3 sequences, roughly 15% seen once; the top ten hold around 0.96%. This clonotype was observed a few times. Material: PBMCs from the stem cell graft donor, obtained from the stem cell graft. The receptor was derived from a human donor who donated a stem cell graft to a child with acute myeloid leukemia. The V call is TRBV7-8, the J call TRBJ1-2, with a weak D call TRBD1 (6 bases). The CDR3 region is CASSPRGSGGRAGYGYTF. The CDR3 DNA sequence: TGTGCCAGCAGCCCAAGGGGGTCGGGAGGGCGTGCTGGCTATGGCTACACCTTC.